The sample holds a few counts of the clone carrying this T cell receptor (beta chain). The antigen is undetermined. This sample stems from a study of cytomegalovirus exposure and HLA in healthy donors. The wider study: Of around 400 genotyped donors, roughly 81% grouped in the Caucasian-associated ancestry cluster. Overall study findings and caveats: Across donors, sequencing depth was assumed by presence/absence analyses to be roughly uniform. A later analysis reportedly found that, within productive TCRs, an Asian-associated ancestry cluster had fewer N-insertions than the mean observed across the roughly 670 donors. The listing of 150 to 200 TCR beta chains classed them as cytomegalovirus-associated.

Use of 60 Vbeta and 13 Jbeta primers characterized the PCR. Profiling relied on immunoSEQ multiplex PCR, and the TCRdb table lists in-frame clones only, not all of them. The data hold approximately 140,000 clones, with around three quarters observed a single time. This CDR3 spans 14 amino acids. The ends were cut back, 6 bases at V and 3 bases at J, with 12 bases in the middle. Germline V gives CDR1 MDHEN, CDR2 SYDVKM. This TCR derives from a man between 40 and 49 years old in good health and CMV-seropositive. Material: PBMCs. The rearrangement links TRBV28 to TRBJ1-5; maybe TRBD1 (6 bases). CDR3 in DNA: TGTGCCAGCAGCCCAGGGACATACAATCAGCCCCAGCATTTT. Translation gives CASSPGTYNQPQHF.